This T cell receptor (beta chain) emerged from a study of blood T cell repertoires in COVID-19. For the study at large: Material from acute and convalescent COVID-19 was sourced from the United States, Italy and Spain. T cells, B-cell-depleted T cells, or PBMCs provided the cDNA or gDNA that served as material.

In the original analysis: Counts of nucleated cells, estimated from reference gene primer amplification, were obtained. TCRdb keeps only in-frame clones here, not all; method: immunoSEQ multiplex PCR. That table gives V, J and clone size, and the DNA gave D and trimming. The sample lists 150,000 to 200,000 clones; about four fifths were seen once. This CDR3 contains 16 residues. Per the germline V gene, CDR1 is GTSNPN and CDR2 is SVGIG (reference sequence). Trimming cost V 2 bases and J 1 base, with 17 bases left between them. Sequencing input: peripheral blood. The gene calls are TRBV30 and TRBJ1-1, with unresolved D. The clonotype originates from a man between 60 and 70 years old with acute or convalescent COVID-19. The CDR3 loop is CAWSLLLTTPNTEAFF. CDR3 nucleotide sequence: TGTGCCTGGAGTCTACTACTTACGACCCCGAACACTGAAGCTTTCTTT.